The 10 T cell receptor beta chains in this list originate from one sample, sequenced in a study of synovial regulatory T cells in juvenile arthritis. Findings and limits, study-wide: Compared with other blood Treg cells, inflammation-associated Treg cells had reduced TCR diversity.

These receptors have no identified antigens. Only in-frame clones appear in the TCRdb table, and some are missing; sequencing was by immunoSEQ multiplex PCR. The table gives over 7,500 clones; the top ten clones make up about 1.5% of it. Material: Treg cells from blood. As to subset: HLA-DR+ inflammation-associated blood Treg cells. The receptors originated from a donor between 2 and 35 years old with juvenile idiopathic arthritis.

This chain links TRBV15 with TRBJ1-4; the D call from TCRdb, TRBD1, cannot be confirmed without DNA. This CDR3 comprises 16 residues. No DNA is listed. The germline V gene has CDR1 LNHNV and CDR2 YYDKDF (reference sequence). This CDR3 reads CATSRWGDQDGEKLFF.

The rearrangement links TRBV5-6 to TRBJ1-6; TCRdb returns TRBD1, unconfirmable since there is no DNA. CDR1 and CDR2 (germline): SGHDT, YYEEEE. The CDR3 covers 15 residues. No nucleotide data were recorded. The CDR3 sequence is CASSWSGQGNSPLHF.

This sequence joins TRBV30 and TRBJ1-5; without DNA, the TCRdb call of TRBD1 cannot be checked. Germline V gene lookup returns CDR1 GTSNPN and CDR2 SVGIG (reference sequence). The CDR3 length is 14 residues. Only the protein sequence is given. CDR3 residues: CAWSGPQGSSPQHF.

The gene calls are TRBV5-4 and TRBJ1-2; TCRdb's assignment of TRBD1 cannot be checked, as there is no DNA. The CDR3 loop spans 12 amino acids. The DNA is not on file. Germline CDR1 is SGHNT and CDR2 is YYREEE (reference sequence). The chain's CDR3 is CASSRPSYGYTF.

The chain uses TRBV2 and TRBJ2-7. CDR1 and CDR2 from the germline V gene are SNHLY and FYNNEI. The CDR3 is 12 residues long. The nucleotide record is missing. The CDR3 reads CASSFGWDEQYF.

The CDR3 sequence is CASSPDRGNEQYF. The chain is built from TRBV7-9 and TRBJ2-7; no DNA is available, so the TRBD1 call from TCRdb remains unchecked. The CDR3 has 13 residues. No DNA sequence was recorded. CDR1 and CDR2 from the germline V gene are SEHNR and FQNEAQ (reference sequence). Full variable domain (outside the CDR3, taken from reference TRBV7-9 and TRBJ2-7): DTGVSQNPRHKITKRGQNVTFRCDPISEHNRLYWYRQTLGQGPEFLTYFQNEAQLEKSRLLSDRFSAERPKGSFSTLEIQRTEQGDSAMYLCASSPDRGNEQYFGPGTRLTVT.

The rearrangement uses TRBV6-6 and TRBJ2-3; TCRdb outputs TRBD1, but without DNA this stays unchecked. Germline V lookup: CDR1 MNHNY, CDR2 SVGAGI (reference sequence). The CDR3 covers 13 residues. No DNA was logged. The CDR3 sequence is CASSSGTIDTQYF.

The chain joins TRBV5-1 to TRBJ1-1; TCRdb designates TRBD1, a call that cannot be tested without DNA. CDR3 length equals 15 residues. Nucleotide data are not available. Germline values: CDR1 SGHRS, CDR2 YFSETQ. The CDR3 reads CASSLGQGENTEAFF.

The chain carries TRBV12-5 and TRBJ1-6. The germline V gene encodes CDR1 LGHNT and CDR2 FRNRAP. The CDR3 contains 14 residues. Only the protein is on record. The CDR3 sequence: CASGLLGGSSPLHF.

This CDR3 is CASSSPFGTENQPQHF. The chain joins TRBV19 to TRBJ1-5; TCRdb lists TRBD1, though no DNA is available to test this call. Per germline, CDR1 LNHDA and CDR2 SQIVND (reference sequence). This CDR3 contains 16 residues. No coding sequence is recorded.